The 5 T cell receptor beta chains presented below share a single source sample, sequenced in a study of glioma-infiltrating T cells. TCR alpha and beta CDR3 regions were amplified from RNA using iRepertoire nested multiplex PCR. TCRdb used MiXCR to reprocess the multiplex PCR reads, holding one entry per CDR3 protein. The data show roughly 120,000 distinct CDR3 sequences, 20% to 25% seen once. Sequenced material: glioma tissue, nonneoplastic brain tissue, or PBMCs (not recorded which). The receptor set was obtained from a human donor with low-grade glioma or glioblastoma, undergoing nonglioma brain surgery, or in good health (not recorded which).

This clonotype was observed at least ten times. The gene calls are TRBV12-3 or TRBV12-4 and TRBJ2-1; D is ambiguous. The CDR3 length is 12 residues. V lost 3 bases and J 10 bases, leaving 10 bases between the germline ends. The DNA of the CDR3 is TGTGCCAGCAGTTTTTCGTTGAGAGAGCAGTTCTTC. Encoded protein: CASSFSLREQFF.

The J gene is TRBJ2-7, the V gene TRBV11-1, with D tentatively TRBD2 (6 bases). V was shortened by 3 bases and J by 3 bases, with 15 bases between the two germline ends. Germline V gene sequence: CDR1 SGHAT, CDR2 FQDESV (reference sequence). This CDR3 is built from 15 residues. The CDR3 nucleotides are TGTGCCAGCAGCTTTACGGGGGACTTCTACTACGAGCAGTACTTC. This encodes CASSFTGDFYYEQYF.

This clonotype has a count of ten or more. The rearrangement joins TRBV5-5 to TRBJ2-7; D is ambiguous. CDR1 SGHKS and CDR2 YYEKEE come from the germline V gene (reference sequence). Trimming removed 0 bases from V and 1 base from J, with 5 bases in between. This CDR3 has 13 amino acids. The CDR3 reads CASSLAVSYEQYF. The CDR3 DNA is TGTGCCAGCAGCTTGGCGGTGTCCTACGAGCAGTACTTC.

This clonotype was counted ten times or more. The chain joins TRBV7-2 to TRBJ2-7; D is uncertain. Germline-derived CDR1 and CDR2 are SGHTA and FQGNSA. The V and J ends lost 1 base and 0 bases respectively, with 7 bases between them. CDR3 length: 14 amino acids. The DNA of the CDR3 is TGTGCCAGCAGCTTAGAGGCAGGCTCCTACGAGCAGTACTTC. Amino acids: CASSLEAGSYEQYF.

Comment on this clonotype: A read error may explain this, as a much larger clone is one base away. The rearrangement uses TRBV18 and TRBJ2-1, with 10 bases identical to TRBD2. Germline-derived CDR1 and CDR2 are KGHSH and LQKENI. The length of the CDR3 is 15 residues. The CDR3 coding sequence is TGTGCCCGCTCAGTAACTAGCGGGAATGGGAATGAGCAGTTCTTC. Amino acid sequence: CARSVTSGNGNEQFF. The full variable domain, rest sourced from reference TRBV18 and TRBJ2-1, is NAGVMQNPRHLVRRRGQEARLRCSPMKGHSHVYWYRQLPEEGLKFMVYLQKENIIDESGMPKERFSAEFPKEGPSILRIQQVVRGDSAAYFCARSVTSGNGNEQFFGPGTRLTVL.